Following are 24 T cell receptor beta chains from one sample sequenced in a study of blood T cell repertoires in COVID-19. TCRdb keeps only in-frame clones here, not all; method: immunoSEQ multiplex PCR. The sample holds fewer than 200,000 clones, around 83% seen once. Sequencing used PBMCs or T cells enriched from blood (not recorded which). These receptors came from a middle-aged man who had recovered from COVID-19.

This clone appeared a single time. The chain joins TRBV5-1 to TRBJ2-3; TRBD1 is a possible D gene (6 bases). Trimming shortened V by 2 bases and J by 0 bases, and 13 bases separated the two germline ends. Germline V CDR1 and CDR2: SGHRS, YFSETQ. The CDR3 extends over 16 amino acids. This chain's CDR3 is CASSFRNRDSTDTQYF. The DNA for the CDR3 is TGCGCCAGCAGCTTCCGGAACAGGGATAGCACAGATACGCAGTATTTT.

V usage is TRBV6-2 or TRBV6-3 and J usage is TRBJ1-2; D is unresolved. Germline V gives CDR1 MNHEY, CDR2 SVGEGT. CDR3 length: 14 residues. V shed 3 bases and J shed 3 bases, with 11 bases lying between them. The CDR3 loop reads CASSYPPSDYGYTF. The CDR3, as DNA: TGTGCCAGCAGTTATCCCCCCTCTGACTATGGCTACACCTTC.

The chain is built from TRBV6-5 and TRBJ1-6; D call uncertain. The ends were cut back, 4 bases at V and 7 bases at J, with 11 bases in the middle. This CDR3 spans 14 amino acids. Germline V gives CDR1 MNHEY, CDR2 SVGAGI. This chain's CDR3 is CASSLSGGNSPLHF. The CDR3, as DNA: TGTGCCAGCAGTTTGAGCGGTGGGAATTCACCCCTCCACTTT.

This chain uses TRBV30 with TRBJ1-4; 7 nucleotides agree with TRBD1. The CDR3 consists of 14 residues. CDR1 and CDR2 (germline): GTSNPN, SVGIG (reference sequence). The trim removed 3 bases at V and 7 bases at J, leaving 8 bases unmatched. CDR3 region: CAWRRTGGGEKLFF. Here the CDR3 DNA reads TGTGCCTGGAGACGGACAGGTGGGGGTGAAAAACTGTTTTTT.

The rearrangement links TRBV5-1 to TRBJ1-2; tentative D call: TRBD1 (6 bases). Trimming cost V 1 base and J 3 bases, with 16 bases left between them. Looked up from germline, CDR1 is SGHRS and CDR2 is YFSETQ. The CDR3 loop spans 16 amino acids. CDR3 sequence: CASSLLRGGVDYGYTF. As DNA, the CDR3 is TGCGCCAGCAGCTTGCTTAGGGGGGGCGTAGACTATGGCTACACCTTC.

This clone was found a few times. The V gene is TRBV3-1 (or the pseudogene TRBV3-2), the J gene TRBJ2-7; unclear D gene. Trimming left V 2 bases short and J 1 base short, with 9 bases between. The germline V gene has CDR1 LGHDT and CDR2 YNNKEL (reference sequence). The CDR3 loop spans 14 amino acids. The CDR3 bases are TGTGCCAGCAGCCAAAGTTCAGGATCCTACGAGCAGTACTTC. Amino acid sequence: CASSQSSGSYEQYF.

In this sample, this clone turned up a few times. This may be a read error: a much more frequent sequence differs by one nucleotide. J is TRBJ1-3 and V is TRBV28; no firm D call. The CDR3 is 13 residues long. Germline V gene lookup returns CDR1 MDHEN and CDR2 SYDVKM. Trimming stripped 5 bases from V and 0 bases from J, with 5 bases between. Here the CDR3 DNA reads TGTGCCAGCAGTGAGGTCTCTGGAAACACCATATATTTT. This codes for CASSEVSGNTIYF.

This rearrangement joins TRBV6-1 to TRBJ1-4; a weak D match, TRBD1 (6 bases). The CDR3 is 19 amino acids. V was shortened by 4 bases and J by 8 bases, with 29 bases between the two germline ends. Germline V gene data show CDR1 as MNHNS and CDR2 as SASEGT. The CDR3 is CASSVPSHSAGESAEKLFF. The CDR3 region has the DNA TGTGCCAGCAGTGTACCGTCCCACTCTGCAGGGGAGTCGGCGGAAAAACTGTTTTTT.

The chain has TRBV5-1 and TRBJ2-2; 7 bases fit TRBD2. This CDR3 is built from 16 residues. Germline trimming cut 8 bases from V and 6 bases from J; bases unmatched to any gene: 16. Germline V gene lookup returns CDR1 SGHRS and CDR2 YFSETQ. The CDR3 is CASTPTGGLRSGELFF. The CDR3 region has the DNA TGCGCCAGTACGCCCACGGGGGGACTCAGGTCCGGGGAGCTGTTTTTT.

The chain links TRBV4-1 to TRBJ2-2; D might be TRBD1 (5 bases). V lost 3 bases to trimming and J lost 6 bases, with 11 bases between them. Germline V gene data show CDR1 as MGHRA and CDR2 as YSYEKL. The CDR3 spans 14 residues. CDR3 DNA sequence: TGCGCCAGCAGCCAGAGGACAACCCCCGGGGAGCTGTTTTTT. It is translated as CASSQRTTPGELFF.

This chain links TRBV11-2 with TRBJ1-1, with 7 bases identical to TRBD1. V dropped 3 bases and J dropped 1; count of bases not matched to a gene: 2. This CDR3 region has 14 residues. Germline V gene sequence: CDR1 SGHAT, CDR2 FQNNGV. The CDR3 here is CASSLRQGNTEAFF. The CDR3 DNA follows: TGTGCCAGCAGCTTGAGACAGGGGAACACTGAAGCTTTCTTT.

This chain joins TRBV5-1 and TRBJ1-1; the match to TRBD1 covers 8 bases. V lost 4 bases and J lost 1; bases outside the gene matches: 3. The length of the CDR3 is 14 residues. CDR1 is SGHRS and CDR2 is YFSETQ in the germline V gene. DNA for the CDR3: TGCGCCAGCAGCCAGGACAGGGCGAACACTGAAGCTTTCTTT. Translating it yields CASSQDRANTEAFF.

The chain combines TRBV7-3 with TRBJ1-1; 8 bases are a match to TRBD1. The CDR3 length is 14 residues. With 5 bases clipped from V and 4 bases from J, the junction kept 6 bases outside the gene matches. Germline CDR1 is SGHTA and CDR2 is FQGTGA. The CDR3 nucleotides read TGTGCCAGCAGCGGACAGGGTTTCGGCACTGAAGCTTTCTTT. Amino acids: CASSGQGFGTEAFF.

The genes are TRBV5-1 and TRBJ1-4, with 9 positions matching TRBD1. Germline V CDR1 and CDR2: SGHRS, YFSETQ. The CDR3 length is 15 residues. V shed 1 base, J shed 7 bases, and the junction held 5 bases outside the gene matches. CDR3 sequence (DNA): TGCGCCAGCAGCTTGTCGGGACAGGGAGGTGAAAAACTGTTTTTT. This translates into CASSLSGQGGEKLFF.

V and J are TRBV6-2 or TRBV6-3 and TRBJ1-6; TRBD1 might be the D (6 bases). Per germline, CDR1 MNHEY and CDR2 SVGEGT. The ends were cut back, 2 bases at V and 5 bases at J, with 13 bases in the middle. This CDR3 spans 16 amino acids. DNA of the CDR3: TGTGCCAGCAGTTACATCCCGACAGGAGATAATTCACCCCTCCACTTT. Amino acid sequence: CASSYIPTGDNSPLHF.

The V and J genes are TRBV6-5 and TRBJ1-5, with 7 positions matching TRBD1. Germline lookup yields CDR1 MNHEY and CDR2 SVGAGI. This CDR3 contains 15 residues. V trimming: 4 bases; J trimming: 0 bases; junction bases outside the gene matches: 3. CDR3 sequence (DNA): TGTGCCAGCAGTTGGGACAGATATAGCAATCAGCCCCAGCATTTT. It yields the protein CASSWDRYSNQPQHF.

V is TRBV12-3 or TRBV12-4 and J is TRBJ2-2; possibly TRBD1 for D (6 bases). The ends were cut back, 6 bases at V and 7 bases at J, with 12 bases in the middle. CDR3 length equals 13 residues. The CDR3 nucleotides are TGTGCCAGCAGCGCACAGGGCGGCGGGGAGCTGTTTTTT. Translating it yields CASSAQGGGELFF.

The gene calls are TRBV5-1 and TRBJ1-2; D unresolved. Germline loops: CDR1 SGHRS, CDR2 YFSETQ. CDR3 length: 13 amino acids. V dropped 0 bases and J dropped 8 bases, with 11 bases sitting between them. Here the CDR3 reads CASSLVSAEGYTF. The CDR3 DNA reads TGCGCCAGCAGCTTGGTGTCGGCGGAGGGCTACACCTTC. Together with reference TRBV5-1 and TRBJ1-2, the CDR3 gives the full variable domain: KAGVTQTPRYLIKTRGQQVTLSCSPISGHRSVSWYQQTPGQGLQFLFEYFSETQRNKGNFPGRFSGRQFSNSRSEMNVSTLELGDSALYLCASSLVSAEGYTFGSGTRLTVV.

The chain is built from TRBV5-6 and TRBJ1-5; TRBD1 matches 7 bases. With V trimmed by 2 bases and J by 1 base, 0 bases remained unmatched. Germline CDR1 reads SGHDT; CDR2 reads YYEEEE. This CDR3 is 14 amino acids long. The DNA of the CDR3 is TGTGCCAGCAGCTTACAGGGGAGCAATCAGCCCCAGCATTTT. Amino acids: CASSLQGSNQPQHF.

The genes are TRBV3-1 (or the pseudogene TRBV3-2) and TRBJ1-2; 7 nucleotides line up with TRBD1. Germline CDR1 is LGHDT and CDR2 is YNNKEL (reference sequence). This CDR3 contains 15 residues. The J segment lost 1 base and the V segment lost 3 bases, leaving 5 bases of the junction unmatched. The CDR3, as DNA: TGTGCCAGCAGCCATTTCACAGGGGTTAACTATGGCTACACCTTC. Encoded protein: CASSHFTGVNYGYTF.

J is TRBJ2-3 and V is TRBV11-2; weak D call: TRBD2 (5 bases). V was shortened by 0 bases and J by 0 bases, with 13 bases between the two germline ends. The CDR3 loop spans 17 amino acids. CDR1 and CDR2 from the germline V gene are SGHAT and FQNNGV. CDR3 sequence: CASSLEFGGPSTDTQYF. The CDR3 nucleotides read TGTGCCAGCAGCTTAGAGTTTGGAGGCCCGAGCACAGATACGCAGTATTTT.

The V call is TRBV11-2, the J call TRBJ2-7, with 10 bases lining up with TRBD1. Trimming took 3 bases from V and 3 from J; bases not matched to a gene: 2. CDR3 length: 14 residues. Germline V lookup: CDR1 SGHAT, CDR2 FQNNGV. CDR3: CASSFDRGLYEQYF. The DNA for the CDR3 is TGTGCCAGCAGCTTTGACAGGGGGCTCTACGAGCAGTACTTC.

The chain recombines TRBV2 with TRBJ1-1; a weak D match, TRBD1 (6 bases). This CDR3 has 15 residues. Germline V gives CDR1 SNHLY, CDR2 FYNNEI. Trimming shortened V by 6 bases and J by 1 base, and 15 bases separated the two germline ends. Here the CDR3 reads CASREFTGTNTEAFF. The CDR3 nucleotides read TGTGCCAGCAGGGAATTCACAGGGACGAACACTGAAGCTTTCTTT.

The gene calls are TRBV7-9 and TRBJ1-1; D is ambiguous. Germline values: CDR1 SEHNR, CDR2 FQNEAQ (reference sequence). The V end was cut by 5 bases, the J end by 7 bases, with 17 bases between. The CDR3 runs 14 residues. The chain's CDR3 is CASSVGGGTSEAFF. CDR3 DNA: TGTGCCAGCAGCGTGGGAGGAGGAACAAGTGAAGCTTTCTTT.